Shown below are 25 T cell receptor beta chains from a single sample sequenced in a study of T cells in Graves' hyperthyroidism and ophthalmopathy. Regions amplified from RNA transcripts were the TCR beta CDR3 regions. The HTBI primer set drove a first-round RT-PCR of the TCR CDR3. MiXCR, applied by TCRdb to the multiplex PCR reads, yields one record per CDR3 protein. Counted here are 350,000 to 400,000 distinct CDR3 sequences, about 14% occurring once; the ten biggest clones make up 9.5% to 12%. The sequenced material came from blood. Source of these receptors: an older woman with Graves' hyperthyroidism.

This clonotype has only a few counts. J is TRBJ2-2 and V is TRBV6-5, with a weak D call TRBD2 (5 bases). The CDR3 consists of 16 residues. Germline V gene lookup returns CDR1 MNHEY and CDR2 SVGAGI. Trimming took off 2 bases at V and 2 bases at J, with 12 bases between the two ends. The CDR3 is CASSYPDWTNTGELFF. CDR3 DNA sequence: TGTGCCAGCAGTTACCCGGACTGGACTAACACCGGGGAGCTGTTTTTT.

Note on this clonotype: Being one base from a much bigger clone, this may be a read error. The chain combines TRBV9 with TRBJ2-1, with TRBD1 identical over 11 bases. Germline loops: CDR1 SGDLS, CDR2 YYNGEE. Trimming at V came to 0 bases and at J to 10 bases, leaving 9 bases not matched to a gene. The CDR3 spans 16 residues. Written as DNA, the CDR3 is TGTGCCAGCAGCGTAGAAGGGACAGGGGGTTTTTGGGAGCAGTTCTTC. Encoded protein: CASSVEGTGGFWEQFF.

The sample holds many counts of this clonotype. CDR3 loop: CASSKRDSYNSPLHF. Written as DNA, the CDR3 is TGTGCCAGCAGTAAACGGGACAGCTATAATTCACCCCTCCACTTT. This chain connects TRBV12-3 or TRBV12-4 to TRBJ1-6; 7 nucleotides line up with TRBD1. CDR3 length: 15 residues. The V segment lost 5 bases and the J segment 3 bases; nucleotides outside the gene matches: 4.

This clonotype was recorded many times. The chain couples TRBV27 to TRBJ1-2; tentative D call: TRBD1 (6 bases). Trimming shortened V by 5 bases and J by 6 bases, and 22 bases separated the two germline ends. Germline V CDR1 and CDR2: MNHEY, SMNVEV (reference sequence). This CDR3 region has 16 residues. CDR3 residues: CASSPGSGRGRNGYTF. CDR3 DNA: TGTGCCAGCAGTCCCGGTTCCGGCAGGGGAAGGAATGGCTACACCTTC.

This clonotype was detected ten times or more. The chain joins TRBV2 to TRBJ1-2, with TRBD1 identical over 7 bases. V was clipped by 6 bases and J by 8 bases; unmatched bases: 9. This CDR3 is 13 amino acids long. Germline V gene lookup returns CDR1 SNHLY and CDR2 FYNNEI. CDR3 sequence: CASRANSGGGYTF. The CDR3 bases are TGTGCCAGCAGAGCCAATTCAGGGGGAGGCTACACCTTC. The full variable domain, completed using reference TRBV2 and TRBJ1-2, is EPEVTQTPSHQVTQMGQEVILRCVPISNHLYFYWYRQILGQKVEFLVSFYNNEISEKSEIFDDQFSVERPDGSNFTLKIRSTKLEDSAMYFCASRANSGGGYTFGSGTRLTVV.

On this clonotype itself: Being one base from a much bigger clone, this may be a read error. This chain joins TRBV29-1 and TRBJ1-1, with D perhaps TRBD1 (5 bases). The CDR3 runs 12 residues. Per the germline V gene, CDR1 is SQVTM and CDR2 is ANQGSEA. In DNA form, the CDR3 reads TGCAGCTCGGGACGGTTGAACACTGAAGCTCTCTTT. This codes for CSSGRLNTEALF.

This clonotype was recorded at least ten times. The chain employs TRBV11-3 and TRBJ2-7; possible D gene TRBD1, 5 bases. The CDR3 is 15 residues long. V lost 1 base, J lost 0 bases, and 10 bases lay in between. Germline V gene data show CDR1 as SGHNT and CDR2 as YENEEA. CDR3 coding DNA: TGTGCCAGCAGCTTAGCCCATGGGGCCTCCTACGAGCAGTACTTC. It is translated as CASSLAHGASYEQYF. The variable domain in full, with the rest retrieved from reference TRBV11-3 and TRBJ2-7, is EAGVVQSPRYKIIEKKQPVAFWCNPISGHNTLYWYLQNLGQGPELLIRYENEEAVDDSQLPKDRFSAERLKGVDSTLKIQPAELGDSAVYLCASSLAHGASYEQYFGPGTRLTVT.

This clonotype was picked up many times. The chain employs TRBV3-1 and TRBJ2-7; 8 positions agree with TRBD2. CDR1 and CDR2 (germline): LGHDT, YNNKEL (reference sequence). V shed 8 bases, J shed 4 bases, and the junction held 10 bases outside the gene matches. There are 14 residues in the CDR3. This chain's CDR3 is CASSRGGGPYEQYF. DNA of the CDR3: TGTGCCAGCTCCCGGGGGGGAGGGCCTTACGAGCAGTACTTC.

This clonotype was counted many times. The chain is built from TRBV20-1 and TRBJ2-7, with 10 bases that match TRBD2. This CDR3 is built from 13 residues. Germline CDR1 DFQATT, CDR2 SNEGSKA (reference sequence). V lost 6 bases and J lost 1; bases outside the gene matches: 3. The CDR3 region is CSAGLALSYEQYF. The CDR3 region has the DNA TGCAGTGCGGGACTAGCGCTTTCCTACGAGCAGTACTTC.

This clonotype was seen many times. The rearrangement uses TRBV5-1 and TRBJ1-5; the match to TRBD1 covers 7 bases. Trimming at V came to 2 bases and at J to 5 bases, leaving 1 base not matched to a gene. The V gene's germline CDR1 is SGHRS and CDR2 YFSETQ. CDR3 length: 13 residues. CDR3 loop: CASSFRGDQPQHF. The CDR3, as DNA: TGCGCCAGCAGCTTCAGGGGGGATCAGCCCCAGCATTTT. The variable domain in full, completed from reference TRBV5-1 and TRBJ1-5, reads KAGVTQTPRYLIKTRGQQVTLSCSPISGHRSVSWYQQTPGQGLQFLFEYFSETQRNKGNFPGRFSGRQFSNSRSEMNVSTLELGDSALYLCASSFRGDQPQHFGDGTRLSIL.

The rearrangement joins TRBV7-2 to TRBJ1-3, with a weak D call TRBD1 (5 bases). Germline V gene sequence: CDR1 SGHTA, CDR2 FQGNSA. The CDR3 is made up of 14 amino acids. Trimming stripped 5 bases from V and 8 bases from J, with 16 bases between. The CDR3, as DNA: TGTGCCAGCAGCCTCGCCCCGGTCAGGGACACCATATATTTT. Translation gives CASSLAPVRDTIYF.

The table lists this clonotype with many counts. V and J are TRBV20-1 and TRBJ1-5, with D unclear. The ends were cut back, 1 base at V and 0 bases at J, with 4 bases in the middle. The CDR3 contains 13 residues. The V gene's germline CDR1 is DFQATT and CDR2 SNEGSKA (reference sequence). The CDR3 region has the DNA TGCAGTGCTAGAGTAAATAGCAATCAGCCCCAGCATTTT. It codes for CSARVNSNQPQHF.

The rearrangement uses TRBV9 and TRBJ2-7, with 10 bases aligning to TRBD1. CDR1 SGDLS and CDR2 YYNGEE come from the germline V gene. After removal of 3 bases from V and 3 bases from J, the junction contained 6 bases not matched to a gene. The CDR3 sequence is 15 residues long. CDR3 amino acids: CASSAEDRGGYEQYF. CDR3 DNA: TGTGCCAGCAGCGCCGAGGACAGGGGGGGCTACGAGCAGTACTTC. The entire variable domain, with the rest obtained from reference TRBV9 and TRBJ2-7, is as follows: DSGVTQTPKHLITATGQRVTLRCSPRSGDLSVYWYQQSLDQGLQFLIQYYNGEERAKGNILERFSAQQFPDLHSELNLSSLELGDSALYFCASSAEDRGGYEQYFGPGTRLTVT.

This chain connects TRBV19 to TRBJ1-1; D uncertain. This CDR3 is 13 amino acids long. In germline, CDR1 is LNHDA, CDR2 SQIVND (reference sequence). V lost 6 bases, J lost 4 bases, and 12 bases lay in between. CDR3 coding DNA: TGTGCCAGTAGGATTGGACGGAGCACTGAAGCTTTCTTT. Translation: CASRIGRSTEAFF.

This clonotype has a handful of counts. The J gene is TRBJ1-6, the V gene TRBV27; D remains ambiguous. The V and J ends lost 3 bases and 10 bases respectively, with 10 bases between them. The germline V gene encodes CDR1 MNHEY and CDR2 SMNVEV (reference sequence). This CDR3 contains 13 residues. DNA for the CDR3: TGTGCCAGCAGTTTCTGGCAGAAGTCACCCCTCCACTTT. Translation: CASSFWQKSPLHF.

There are a few counts of this clonotype. The chain uses TRBV19 and TRBJ1-5; 7 positions match TRBD1. CDR1 LNHDA and CDR2 SQIVND come from the germline V gene (reference sequence). The CDR3 covers 13 residues. V lost 7 bases to trimming and J lost 6 bases; unmatched junction nucleotides: 6. CDR3 region: CASIRGRGQPQHF. CDR3 DNA sequence: TGTGCCAGTATAAGGGGGCGCGGTCAGCCCCAGCATTTT.

At least ten counts were recorded for this clonotype. This chain uses TRBV20-1 with TRBJ2-7; 14 bases map to TRBD2. CDR3 length: 16 amino acids. After removal of 3 bases from V and 2 bases from J, the junction contained 6 bases not matched to a gene. Germline values: CDR1 DFQATT, CDR2 SNEGSKA (reference sequence). CDR3 nucleotides: TGCAGTGCTAGTAAGGGACTAGCGGGAGAAACCTACGAGCAGTACTTC. It encodes CSASKGLAGETYEQYF.

In its sample, this clonotype was seen once. The chain joins TRBV12-3 or TRBV12-4 to TRBJ1-2; 8 nucleotides align to TRBD1. The V and J ends lost 5 bases and 6 bases, in that order; junction bases with no gene match: 8. The CDR3 has 14 residues. The CDR3 DNA reads TGTGCCAGCAGTCTAACGACAGGGGACGATGGCTACACCTTC. It is translated as CASSLTTGDDGYTF.

This clonotype was counted between two and nine times. The rearrangement uses TRBV3-1 and TRBJ1-2, with a weak D call TRBD1 (5 bases). The CDR3 is 12 residues long. The V gene's germline CDR1 is LGHDT and CDR2 YNNKEL (reference sequence). Deletions cut 1 base from V and 8 bases from J, with 8 bases between. CDR3 sequence reads: CASSQVGTGYTF. The CDR3 DNA reads as TGTGCCAGCAGCCAAGTGGGGACGGGCTACACCTTC.

This clonotype was seen at least ten times. V is TRBV3-1 and J is TRBJ1-1; no clear D gene. The CDR3 has 13 residues. V was trimmed by 5 bases and J by 1 base, leaving 8 bases between them. Germline CDR1 and CDR2: LGHDT and YNNKEL (reference sequence). The DNA for the CDR3 is TGTGCCAGCAGCGTCAGACAGAACACTGAAGCTTTCTTT. Protein sequence: CASSVRQNTEAFF.

This clonotype has at least ten counts. This rearrangement joins TRBV6-1 to TRBJ2-2, with no clear D. Germline assignment: CDR1 MNHNS and CDR2 SASEGT. The CDR3 consists of 14 residues. V was clipped by 3 bases and J by 1 base, with 6 bases between them. This CDR3 is CASSDTGNTGELFF. In nucleotides, the CDR3 is TGTGCCAGCAGTGATACGGGGAACACCGGGGAGCTGTTTTTT.

This clonotype was counted at least ten times. This rearrangement joins TRBV6-1 to TRBJ2-3, with D possibly being TRBD1 (6 bases). Trimming removed 1 base from V and 1 base from J, with 15 bases in between. The germline V gene has CDR1 MNHNS and CDR2 SASEGT. CDR3 length equals 17 residues. Here the CDR3 DNA reads TGTGCCAGCAGTGAAGTGGTTTGGGGGCCGGGCACAGATACGCAGTATTTT. Its protein is CASSEVVWGPGTDTQYF.

The chain recombines TRBV5-1 with TRBJ1-5, with TRBD1 identical over 12 bases. CDR1 is SGHRS and CDR2 is YFSETQ in the germline V gene. Germline trimming cut 0 bases from V and 7 bases from J; bases unmatched to any gene: 5. The CDR3 is 16 amino acids. For the CDR3, the DNA is TGCGCCAGCAGCTTGGGGGGGACAGGGGGCGGCCAGCCCCAGCATTTT. This codes for CASSLGGTGGGQPQHF.

This clonotype was observed at least ten times. CDR3 residues: CASSYSKVSSYEQYF. CDR3 sequence (DNA): TGTGCCAGCAGTTACTCGAAGGTCAGCTCCTACGAGCAGTACTTC. The J gene is TRBJ2-7, the V gene TRBV6-2 or TRBV6-3, with no clear D. Trimming shortened V by 0 bases and J by 0 bases, and 9 bases separated the two germline ends. This CDR3 has 15 amino acids. In germline, CDR1 is MNHEY, CDR2 SVGEGT.

This clonotype was seen ten or more times. The rearrangement joins TRBV7-8 to TRBJ2-2; D gene ambiguous. The V end lost 1 base, the J end lost 4 bases, and 10 bases lay between the germline ends. The CDR3 runs to 15 residues. CDR1 and CDR2 from the germline V gene are SGHVS and FQNEAQ. Here the CDR3 reads CASSLVPSITGELFF. DNA of the CDR3: TGTGCCAGCAGCTTAGTTCCCAGCATCACCGGGGAGCTGTTTTTT.